The rows below give T cell receptor beta chains drawn from one sample of a study of PD-L1 blockade in urothelial cancer. The table came from immunoSEQ multiplex PCR; TCRdb's copy has only in-frame clones and leaves some out. The profile covers about 69,000 clones, with approximately 88% appearing a single time and approximately 3.2% taken by the ten largest. Sample: PBMCs, taken around atezolizumab (anti-PD-L1) treatment. These receptor sequences come from a man aged 55-75 years with urothelial cancer. CDR3s include the opening cysteine and the closing phenylalanine or tryptophan. A D gene is named only where the DNA matches it firmly. The size entry is marked missing in some rows and otherwise reads once, few, many or a size class.

>-|TRBD1|TRBJ2-6|TRBV19
TGTGCCAGTAGTATTACAGGGGGCTCTGGGGCCAACGTCCTGACTTTC
CASSITGGSGANVLTF
>-|-|TRBJ2-7|TRBV6-5
TGTGCCAGCAGTTTGGGACAATCCTACGAGCAGTACTTC
CASSLGQSYEQYF
>-|-|TRBJ1-1|TRBV21-1
TGTGCCAGCAACAATAAACATGGCGAGGGCACTGAAGCTTTCTTT
CASNNKHGEGTEAFF
>-|-|TRBJ1-5|TRBV7-8
TGTGCCAGCAGCTCGCCTACCGGAGGGAAATCGGGTCAGCCCCAGCATTTT
CASSSPTGGKSGQPQHF
>-|-|TRBJ2-3|TRBV27
TGTGCCAGCAGTGGAGGATACACAGATACGCAGTATTTT
CASSGGYTDTQYF
>-|TRBD1|TRBJ1-5|TRBV10-3
TGTGCCATCAGTGAACAGGGGGTTAGAGGAAATCAGCCCCAGCATTTT
CAISEQGVRGNQPQHF
>-|TRBD1|TRBJ1-2|TRBV5-6
TGTGCCAGCAGCTTGGGGGACAGGGGCTTCGGCTACACCTTC
CASSLGDRGFGYTF
>-|TRBD2|TRBJ2-1|TRBV19
TGTGCCAGCTGCACTTATCCGGGACTAGCGGGAGGTGATGAGCAGTTCTTC
CASCTYPGLAGGDEQFF
>-|-|TRBJ1-2|TRBV11-2
TGTGCCAGCAGCTTAGATCTGGGGGGAACCGGCTACACCTTC
CASSLDLGGTGYTF
>-|TRBD2|TRBJ2-1|TRBV18
TGTGCCAGCTCACGACTAGCGGGGGGGCCGCTAAGCTCCTACAATGAGCAGTTCTTC
CASSRLAGGPLSSYNEQFF
>few|-|TRBJ2-4|TRBV28
TGTGCCAGCAAACGGACAGCCCTCCTAGCCAAAAACATTCAGTACTTC
CASKRTALLAKNIQYF
>-|-|TRBJ2-3|TRBV25-1
TGTGCCAGCAACGCGTACGGCACAGATACGCAGTATTTT
CASNAYGTDTQYF
>-|TRBD1|TRBJ1-1|TRBV4-1
TGCGCCAGCAGCCGACAGGGGCCCACTGAAGCTTTCTTT
CASSRQGPTEAFF
>-|TRBD1|TRBJ1-2|TRBV5-4
TGTGCCAGCAGCCCGGGACAGGAAACCTATGGCTACACCTTC
CASSPGQETYGYTF
>-|TRBD1|TRBJ2-7|TRBV7-9
TGTGCCAGCAGCTCACTCCCCGGGACAGGGAAGGTTTACGAGCAGTACTTC
CASSSLPGTGKVYEQYF
>-|-|TRBJ1-1|TRBV5-1
TGCGCCAGCGGCTGGTCAGTAAACACTGAAGCTTTCTTT
CASGWSVNTEAFF
>medium-sized|TRBD1|TRBJ1-2|TRBV6-6
TGTGCCAGCAGAACAGGGGGCGTCACAGACACCTTC
CASRTGGVTDTF
>-|-|TRBJ2-6|TRBV2
TGTGCCAGCACGGCAACAGGGCCTGGGGCCAACGTCCTGACTTTC
CASTATGPGANVLTF
>-|TRBD1|TRBJ2-6|TRBV9
TGTGCCAGCAGCTCAAAACAGGGGGCAGGTACTGGGGCCAACGTCCTGACTTTC
CASSSKQGAGTGANVLTF
>few|-|TRBJ2-3|TRBV5-1
TGCGCCAGCGGCAAGAAGCGGCAAACTAGCACAGATACGCAGTATTTT
CASGKKRQTSTDTQYF
>-|-|TRBJ2-1|TRBV10-2
TGCGCCAGCAGTTTACAGGGGGGGTATGAGCAGTTCTTC
CASSLQGGYEQFF
>once|-|TRBJ1-5|TRBV5-1
TGCGCCAGCAGCTTAGGTGGGGGGTTTAGTCAGCCCCAGCATTTT
CASSLGGGFSQPQHF
>once|-|TRBJ2-7|TRBV10-3
TGTGCCATCAGTACGTCGGACGAGCAGTACTTC
CAISTSDEQYF
>-|-|TRBJ1-2|TRBV14
TGTGCCAGCAGCCAAGATTATACGCCAGGGAAAGGCTACACCTTC
CASSQDYTPGKGYTF
>-|TRBD1|TRBJ2-7|TRBV4-1
TGCGCCAGCAGCCAAGGGACAGGGGGATTTTTCCTCTACGAGCAGTACTTC
CASSQGTGGFFLYEQYF
>-|TRBD2|TRBJ2-1|TRBV7-9
TGTGCCAGCAGATCCCGCGGGGGGGCCTCCTACAATGAGCAGTTCTTC
CASRSRGGASYNEQFF
>once|-|TRBJ1-3|TRBV7-3
TGTGCCAGCAGCTTAGAGGGAGGAAACACCATATATTTT
CASSLEGGNTIYF
>-|TRBD1|TRBJ1-6|TRBV11-2
TGTGCCAGCAGCCCTGGGACAGGGAATAATTCACCCCTCCACTTT
CASSPGTGNNSPLHF
>-|-|TRBJ2-1|TRBV4-1
TGCGCCAGCAGCCAAGCCCCAGGTTTGGGTGAATACAATGAGCAGTTCTTC
CASSQAPGLGEYNEQFF
>once|TRBD1|TRBJ2-5|TRBV19
TGTGCCAGTAGAACAACCGGGACAGGGATTGGAGAGACCCAGTACTTC
CASRTTGTGIGETQYF
>-|-|TRBJ1-1|TRBV5-6
TGTGCCAGCAGCTTGGATGGCAGGGGTTGGTGGAACACTGAAGCTTTCTTT
CASSLDGRGWWNTEAFF
>-|TRBD2|TRBJ2-3|TRBV29-1
TGCAGCGCCTCACTAGCGGGAGGGCGCACAGATACGCAGTATTTT
CSASLAGGRTDTQYF
>-|-|TRBJ1-4|TRBV19
TGTGCCAGTAGTATTAGTGCAACTAATGAAAAACTGTTTTTT
CASSISATNEKLFF
>-|TRBD1|TRBJ2-7|TRBV4-1
TGCGCCAGCAGCCGATCGGACAGGGAGGCCAACGAGCAGTACTTC
CASSRSDREANEQYF
>-|-|TRBJ2-7|TRBV15
TGTGCCACCAGCAGAGACAAGCAGGGTATCGACGAGCAGTACTTC
CATSRDKQGIDEQYF
>-|-|TRBJ1-1|TRBV19
TGTGCCAGTAGTATTGATGGGGCAGGCCGAGGTGGATCAGGAAACACTGAAGCTTTCTTT
CASSIDGAGRGGSGNTEAFF
>-|TRBD2|TRBJ2-1|TRBV2
TGTGCCAGCAGTGAGCCTAGCGGGGGGAGGCGATTCTTC
CASSEPSGGRRFF
>-|-|TRBJ1-6|TRBV5-1
TGCGCCAGCAGTGGCGACAGTCGAAGCTCCTATAATTCACCCCTCCACTTT
CASSGDSRSSYNSPLHF
>-|TRBD1|TRBJ2-5|TRBV10-3
TGTGCCATAAGTAGGGGACAGGCCACCCAAGAGACCCAGTACTTC
CAISRGQATQETQYF
>once|TRBD1|TRBJ2-5|TRBV5-5
TGTGCCAGCAGCTTGCTCCGGGACAGACCCCGACGAGAGACCCAGTACTTC
CASSLLRDRPRRETQYF
>-|-|TRBJ1-2|TRBV4-1
TGCGCCAGCAGCCCGGGTAGACGAGGAGGCTACACCTTC
CASSPGRRGGYTF
>-|TRBD2|TRBJ2-7|TRBV6-5
TGTGCCAGCAGCCGGGGGGGCATGCCCTCCTACGAGCAGTACTTC
CASSRGGMPSYEQYF
>-|TRBD1|TRBJ2-3|TRBV5-4
TGTGCCAGCAGCTTGGGACAGGGGAGCACAGATACGCAGTATTTT
CASSLGQGSTDTQYF